The next 11 T cell receptor beta chains were all read from a single sample in a study of T cell clonality in common variable immunodeficiency. Produced via immunoSEQ multiplex PCR; TCRdb's table is partial and in-frame only. Observed are some 44,000 clones, no singletons, with the top ten taking about 10%. Sequencing input: peripheral blood mononuclear cells. The receptor set was obtained from a person aged 18 to 70 in good health.

This clone was observed at least ten times. CDR3 residues: CASSVRRDRSTDTQYF. CDR3 DNA, as far as it was read: TGTGCCAGCAGCGTTCGCCGGGACAGAAGCACAGATACG. J is TRBJ2-3 and V is TRBV9, with TRBD1 matching over 7 bases. Read sequence stops 3 residues before the CDR3 end, and the germline J gene provides the missing end. Germline CDR1 and CDR2: SGDLS and YYNGEE. With 2 bases clipped from V and 0 bases from J, the junction kept 6 bases outside the gene matches. The CDR3 runs to 16 residues.

This clone was seen a few times. Read data end 3 residues before the CDR3 end; the end is taken from the germline J gene. This rearrangement joins TRBV20-1 to TRBJ2-5; TRBD2 matches 11 bases. The CDR3 consists of 16 residues. V lost 4 bases to trimming and J lost 2 bases; unmatched junction nucleotides: 9. The V gene's germline CDR1 is DFQATT and CDR2 SNEGSKA (reference sequence). The CDR3 bases that were read are TGCAGTGCTACCTCGGGGCTAGCGGGGGGTCAAGAGACC. Residues: CSATSGLAGGQET. The whole CDR3 reads CSATSGLAGGQETQYF.

In the case of this clone: The read ends 3 residues shy of where the CDR3 ends; the end is completed using the germline J gene. The genes are TRBV6-4 and TRBJ2-1; tentatively, D is TRBD1 (5 bases). This CDR3 region has 14 residues. Trimming left V 5 bases short and J 8 bases short, with 16 bases between. Per the germline V gene, CDR1 is MRHNA and CDR2 is SNTAGT. The DNA read from the CDR3 is TGTGCCAGCAGTACCAACGTCCAGGGCGATGAG. Translating gives CASSTNVQGDE. The CDR3 as a whole reads CASSTNVQGDEQFF.

This clone has a count of ten or more. The CDR3 end falls 3 residues outside the read, so it is completed with the germline J gene. The J gene is TRBJ2-5, the V gene TRBV7-7, with D tentatively TRBD1 (5 bases). V gave up 1 base and J gave up 4 bases, with 16 bases separating them. Looked up from germline, CDR1 is SSHAT and CDR2 is FNYEAQ (reference sequence). The CDR3 is made up of 16 amino acids. CDR3 in amino acids: CASSLGILRGVETQYF. The DNA read from the CDR3 is TGTGCCAGCAGCTTAGGGATTCTTAGGGGCGTAGAGACC.

This clone was seen repeatedly, ten times or more. With the read ending 3 residues before the CDR3 end, the germline J gene is used to fill in that end. The chain uses TRBV5-1 and TRBJ2-4, with D maybe TRBD1 (5 bases). Germline V gives CDR1 SGHRS, CDR2 YFSETQ. The CDR3 consists of 16 residues. Trimming pared 0 bases from V and 0 bases from J, leaving 10 bases between. Incomplete CDR3 DNA: TGCGCCAGCAGCTTGGTCGTCAGGGAAGCCAAAAACATT. Its translation: CASSLVVREAKNI. The CDR3, in full, reads CASSLVVREAKNIQYF.

This clone has a count of ten or more. The DNA ends 3 residues before the CDR3 does, and the rest of the CDR3 is filled in from the germline J gene. The chain employs TRBV7-2 and TRBJ2-7; the D is unclear. Trimming removed 3 bases from V and 4 bases from J, with 7 bases in between. Per the germline V gene, CDR1 is SGHTA and CDR2 is FQGNSA. The CDR3 extends over 12 amino acids. The CDR3 spells CASSFPRYEQYF. CDR3 DNA, as far as it was read: TGTGCCAGCAGCTTCCCCCGTTACGAG.

This clone was seen many times. The CDR3 is cut off 3 residues early in the read; its end comes from the germline J gene. J is TRBJ1-3 and V is TRBV5-4; 7 bases are a match to TRBD1. The germline V gene has CDR1 SGHNT and CDR2 YYREEE (reference sequence). The ends lost 4 bases at V and 0 bases at J; junction bases unmatched: 4. The length of the CDR3 is 15 residues. CDR3 protein: CASSRQGNSGNTIYF. CDR3 bases read: TGTGCCAGCAGCCGACAGGGCAACTCTGGAAACACC.

This clone was detected ten times or more. The sequenced fragment ends 3 residues before the CDR3 boundary, so the rest is inferred from the germline J gene. The genes are TRBV5-4 and TRBJ1-2; no definite D call. Germline CDR1 and CDR2: SGHNT and YYREEE (reference sequence). CDR3 length: 14 residues. Trimming left V 0 bases short and J 4 bases short, with 10 bases between. Partial CDR3 DNA: TGTGCCAGCAGCTTGGATCCAGAGGCCTATGGC. As protein: CASSLDPEAYG. The CDR3 in full is CASSLDPEAYGYTF.

This clone was observed many times. The observed sequence ends 3 residues before the CDR3 terminus, with the missing tail filled in from the germline J gene. The chain recombines TRBV7-2 with TRBJ1-4; the match to TRBD1 covers 9 bases. The CDR3 is made up of 15 amino acids. The germline V gene encodes CDR1 SGHTA and CDR2 FQGNSA. The V and J ends lost 5 bases and 6 bases, in that order; junction bases with no gene match: 7. CDR3 in amino acids: CASSVGTGNYEKLFF. The sequenced part of the CDR3 DNA is TGTGCCAGCAGCGTCGGGACAGGGAATTATGAAAAA.

This clone was observed at least ten times. The read ends 3 residues before the CDR3 terminus; that terminus is restored from the germline J gene. This chain links TRBV12-3 or TRBV12-4 with TRBJ1-1; a weak D match, TRBD1 (5 bases). Trimming took 8 bases from V and 1 from J, leaving 8 bases between them. The CDR3 extends over 12 amino acids. Here the CDR3 reads CASLDRNTEAFF. The covered CDR3 bases are TGTGCCAGCCTTGACAGGAACACTGAA.

On this clone itself: A read error may produce the germline difference seen at one junction end. The read ends 3 residues early relative to the CDR3; the germline J gene fills the gap. The rearrangement uses TRBV7-9 and TRBJ1-1, with a tentative D call TRBD1 (5 bases). CDR1 and CDR2 (germline): SEHNR, FQNEAQ (reference sequence). This CDR3 contains 14 residues. CDR3 bases read: TGTGCCAGCATCTTAGCAGGGTCGAACACTGAA. This translates into CASILAGSNTE. In full, the CDR3 reads CASILAGSNTEAFF.